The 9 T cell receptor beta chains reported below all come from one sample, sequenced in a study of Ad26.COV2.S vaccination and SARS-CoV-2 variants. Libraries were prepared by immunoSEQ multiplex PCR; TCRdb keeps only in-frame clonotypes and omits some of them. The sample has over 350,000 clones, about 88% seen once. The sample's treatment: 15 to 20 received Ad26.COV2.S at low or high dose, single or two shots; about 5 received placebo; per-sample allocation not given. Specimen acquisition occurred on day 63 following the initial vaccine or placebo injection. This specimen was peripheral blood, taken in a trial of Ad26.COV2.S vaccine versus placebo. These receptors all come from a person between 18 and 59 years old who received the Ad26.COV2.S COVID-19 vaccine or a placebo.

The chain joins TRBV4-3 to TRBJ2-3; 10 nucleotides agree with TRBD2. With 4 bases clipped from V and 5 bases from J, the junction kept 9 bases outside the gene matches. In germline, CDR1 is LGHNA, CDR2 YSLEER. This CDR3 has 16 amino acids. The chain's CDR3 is CASSLSSGGQGDTQYF. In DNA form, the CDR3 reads TGCGCCAGCAGCCTCTCTAGCGGGGGTCAGGGAGATACGCAGTATTTT.

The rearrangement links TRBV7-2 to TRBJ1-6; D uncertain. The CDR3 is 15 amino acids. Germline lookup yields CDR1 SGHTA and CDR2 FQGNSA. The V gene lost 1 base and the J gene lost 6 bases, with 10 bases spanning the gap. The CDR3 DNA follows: TGTGCCAGCAGCTTAGGGCAGAACCCTAATTCACCCCTCCACTTT. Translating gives CASSLGQNPNSPLHF. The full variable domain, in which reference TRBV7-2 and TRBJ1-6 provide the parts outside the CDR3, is GAGVSQSPSNKVTEKGKDVELRCDPISGHTALYWYRQSLGQGLEFLIYFQGNSAPDKSGLPSDRFSAERTGGSVSTLTIQRTQQEDSAVYLCASSLGQNPNSPLHFGNGTRLTVT.

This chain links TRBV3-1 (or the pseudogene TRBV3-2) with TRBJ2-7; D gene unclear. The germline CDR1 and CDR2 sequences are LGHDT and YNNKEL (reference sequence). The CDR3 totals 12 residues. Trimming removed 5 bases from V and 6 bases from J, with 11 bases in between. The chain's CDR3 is CASSSGYGEQYF. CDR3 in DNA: TGTGCCAGCAGCTCTGGATACGGCGAGCAGTACTTC.

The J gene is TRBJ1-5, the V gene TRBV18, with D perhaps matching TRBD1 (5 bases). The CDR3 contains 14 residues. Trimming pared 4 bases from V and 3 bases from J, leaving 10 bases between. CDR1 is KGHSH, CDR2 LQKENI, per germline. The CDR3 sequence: CASSRDGPNQPQHF. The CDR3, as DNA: TGTGCCAGCTCACGGGACGGACCCAATCAGCCCCAGCATTTT.

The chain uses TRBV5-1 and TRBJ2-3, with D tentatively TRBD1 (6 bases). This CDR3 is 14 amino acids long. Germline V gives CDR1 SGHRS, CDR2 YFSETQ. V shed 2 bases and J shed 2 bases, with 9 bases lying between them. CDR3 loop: CASSFGQFTDTQYF. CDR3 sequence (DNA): TGCGCCAGCAGCTTTGGACAGTTCACAGATACGCAGTATTTT.

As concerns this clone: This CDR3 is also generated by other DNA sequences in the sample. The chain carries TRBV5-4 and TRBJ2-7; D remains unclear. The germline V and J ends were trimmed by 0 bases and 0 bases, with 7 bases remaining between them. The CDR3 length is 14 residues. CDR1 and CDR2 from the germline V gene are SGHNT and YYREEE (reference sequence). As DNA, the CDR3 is TGTGCCAGCAGCTTGGGTGGCAGCTCCTACGAGCAGTACTTC. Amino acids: CASSLGGSSYEQYF.

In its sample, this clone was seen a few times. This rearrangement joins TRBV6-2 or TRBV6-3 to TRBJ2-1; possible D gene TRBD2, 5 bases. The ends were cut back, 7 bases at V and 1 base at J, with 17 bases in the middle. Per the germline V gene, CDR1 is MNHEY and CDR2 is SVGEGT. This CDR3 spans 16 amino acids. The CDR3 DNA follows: TGTGCCAGCAACCCCCGGAGTGGGAGATCCTACAATGAGCAGTTCTTC. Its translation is CASNPRSGRSYNEQFF.

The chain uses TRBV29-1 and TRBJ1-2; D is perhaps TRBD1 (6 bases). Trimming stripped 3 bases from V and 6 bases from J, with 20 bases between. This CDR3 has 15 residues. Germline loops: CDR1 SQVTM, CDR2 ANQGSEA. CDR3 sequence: CSVDSDRQHFNGYTF. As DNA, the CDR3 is TGCAGCGTTGACTCTGACAGGCAGCACTTTAATGGCTACACCTTC.

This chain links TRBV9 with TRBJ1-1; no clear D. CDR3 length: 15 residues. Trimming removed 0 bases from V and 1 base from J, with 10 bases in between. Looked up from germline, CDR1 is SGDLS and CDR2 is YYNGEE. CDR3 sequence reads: CASSVGGSKNTEAFF. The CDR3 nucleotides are TGTGCCAGCAGCGTAGGAGGCAGTAAGAACACTGAAGCTTTCTTT.